This TCR beta chain emerged from a study of blood T cell repertoires in COVID-19. Study-level background: Cohort 3 recovery required two negative PCRs, clearance, or symptom resolution. Sites in the United States, Italy and Spain provided acute and convalescent COVID-19 samples. The cDNA or gDNA used as material had been derived from T cells, B-cell-depleted T cells, or PBMCs.

CDR3 length: 15 residues. The V gene lost 6 bases and the J gene lost 2 bases, with 16 bases spanning the gap. Germline V CDR1 and CDR2: MNHNY, SVGAGI (reference sequence). Adults between roughly 18 and 90 years of age took part from approximately 24 US areas. The table came from immunoSEQ multiplex PCR; TCRdb's copy has only in-frame clones and leaves some out. The sample records around 300,000 clones, more than 70% being singletons. The specimen sequenced was PBMCs or T cells enriched from blood (not recorded which). This clonotype was sampled from a woman aged 55-70 years in a cohort exposed to, infected with or recovered from COVID-19 (not recorded which). The rearrangement links TRBV6-6 to TRBJ2-5; a weak D match, TRBD1 (6 bases). The CDR3 bases are TGTGCCAGCAGCTCGGGACAATTGGGTCAAGAGACCCAGTACTTC. Protein: CASSSGQLGQETQYF.